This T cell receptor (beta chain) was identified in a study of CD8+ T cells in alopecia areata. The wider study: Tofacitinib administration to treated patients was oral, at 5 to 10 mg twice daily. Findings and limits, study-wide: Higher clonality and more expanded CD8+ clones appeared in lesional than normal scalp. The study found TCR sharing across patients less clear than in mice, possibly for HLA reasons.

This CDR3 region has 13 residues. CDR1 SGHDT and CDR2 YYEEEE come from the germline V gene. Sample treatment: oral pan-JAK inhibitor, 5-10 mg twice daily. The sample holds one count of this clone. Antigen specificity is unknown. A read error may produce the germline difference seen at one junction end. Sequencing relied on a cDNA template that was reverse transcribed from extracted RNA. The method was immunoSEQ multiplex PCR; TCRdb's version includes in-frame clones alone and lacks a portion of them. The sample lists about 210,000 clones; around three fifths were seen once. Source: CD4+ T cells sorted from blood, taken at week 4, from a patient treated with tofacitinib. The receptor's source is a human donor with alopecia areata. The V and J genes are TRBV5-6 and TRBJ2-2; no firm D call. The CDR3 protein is CASRLGNTGELFF. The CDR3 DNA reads TGTGCCAGCAGATTGGGGAACACCGGGGAGCTGTTTTTT.